What follows is one T cell receptor (beta chain) and its context. The data are from a study of blood T cell repertoires in COVID-19. This CDR3 comprises 16 residues. V lost 5 bases, J lost 2 bases, and 9 bases stayed unmatched. Germline V lookup: CDR1 MGHRA, CDR2 YSYEKL. The protocol was immunoSEQ multiplex PCR, while the TCRdb copy is restricted to in-frame clones and leaves out a portion. The sample carries about 240,000 clones, around 83% recorded once. This TCR was sampled from a woman aged 55-69 years with active or convalescent COVID-19. J is TRBJ2-1 and V is TRBV4-1, with 7 nucleotides matching TRBD1. The sample consisted of peripheral blood. The CDR3 reads CASSTRTGFAYNEQFF. CDR3 DNA sequence: TGCGCCAGCAGCACCCGGACAGGCTTTGCCTACAATGAGCAGTTCTTC.